The rows below give T cell receptor beta chains drawn from one sample of a study of T-cell reconstitution after alpha-beta-depleted transplantation in children. TCRdb called the PCR reads again in MiXCR, with one record for every CDR3 protein. The repertoire holds over 550,000 distinct CDR3 sequences, with 8% to 11% as singletons. The input for sequencing was PBMCs from the stem cell graft donor, taken from the stem cell graft. The receptor set was obtained from a human donor who donated a stem cell graft to a child with acute myeloid leukemia. CDR3s include the opening cysteine and the closing phenylalanine or tryptophan. Fields, in order: D gene, clone size, V gene, J gene, CDR3 DNA, CDR3 protein. The D gene is left open where the match is weak. Clone size is given for some rows only: seen once, a few or many times, or a class if the clone is expanded.

.,few,TRBV20-1,TRBJ2-2,TGCAGTGCTAGAGATCTCAGAGGTCGGAACACCGGGGAGCTGTTTTTT,CSARDLRGRNTGELFF
.,.,TRBV29-1,TRBJ2-1,TGCAGCGTGAAGAATCCGGCGGCCTACAATGAGCAGTTCTTC,CSVKNPAAYNEQFF
.,few,TRBV7-9,TRBJ2-1,TGTGCCAGCAGCTTAGAGACCGGTGAGCAGTTCTTC,CASSLETGEQFF
.,.,TRBV10-3,TRBJ2-7,TGTGCCCTCGGGGTAGGGACCCCGGGGGCCGAGCAGTACTTC,CALGVGTPGAEQYF
TRBD1,.,TRBV11-2,TRBJ2-6,TGTGCCAGCAGCCTCTTAGGCACCGGGACAGGTTACTCTGGGGCCAACGTCCTGACTTTC,CASSLLGTGTGYSGANVLTF
.,many,TRBV4-3,TRBJ2-1,TGCGCCAGCAGCCAAGATGTCCCGACTAGAGGGTGGACAGATGAGCAGTTCTTC,CASSQDVPTRGWTDEQFF
TRBD2,few,TRBV28,TRBJ2-5,TGTGCCAGCAGTCGTCGACCGGGGGGAGAGACCCAGTACTTC,CASSRRPGGETQYF
TRBD2,few,TRBV2,TRBJ2-3,TGTGCCAGCACGGCTAGCGGTTACACAGATACGCAGTATTTT,CASTASGYTDTQYF
.,once,TRBV6-2/TRBV6-3,TRBJ1-1,TGTGCCAGCAGCTGGGGGGAGGACACTGAAGCTTTCTTT,CASSWGEDTEAFF
.,many,TRBV7-2,TRBJ1-1,TGTGCCAGCAGCTTAACAGGGTCTATGAACACTGAAGCTTTCTTT,CASSLTGSMNTEAFF
.,many,TRBV6-2/TRBV6-3,TRBJ1-1,TGTGCCAGCAGTTTCCTTGGTTCCGAAGCTTTCTTT,CASSFLGSEAFF
.,.,TRBV29-1,TRBJ2-5,TGCAGCGTTAAGGAGGGGGCGGAGACCCAGTACTTC,CSVKEGAETQYF
.,.,TRBV5-6,TRBJ2-7,TGTGCCAGTACCGACTTCAGGGGTGTCTACGAGCAGTACTTC,CASTDFRGVYEQYF
.,few,TRBV20-1,TRBJ2-4,TGCAGTGCTAGAGAACAGGGTGGAAACATTCAGTACTTC,CSAREQGGNIQYF
.,.,TRBV29-1,TRBJ2-3,TGCAGCGCCGAACAGGGTACAGATACGCAGTATTTT,CSAEQGTDTQYF
TRBD1,many,TRBV28,TRBJ1-2,TGTGCCAGCAAACCGGGACAGGGGATTAGCTATGGCTACACCTTC,CASKPGQGISYGYTF